This TCR beta chain appears in the sequencing data of a study of vaccination effects on CD4 cells after COVID-19. Measured with immunoSEQ multiplex PCR; TCRdb has only the in-frame clones, and not every one. Of about 24,000 clones in the sample, 76% were seen once. Within the ViraFEST assay, antigen-specific CD4+ T cells underwent expansion with viral peptide pools prior to sequencing. The culture ran for approximately 10 days before CD4+ T cells were isolated. According to the study, vaccine recipients showed no prior SARS-CoV-2 infection and negative nucleocapsid antibodies. The J segment lost 5 bases and the V segment lost 6 bases, leaving 19 bases of the junction unmatched. The length of the CDR3 is 18 residues. CDR1 is SNHLY, CDR2 FYNNEI, per germline. Of note for this clone: The antigen is unknown.

Material: CD4+ T cells from PBMCs cultured with HCoV-NL63 spike peptides, obtained before COVID-19 vaccination. The rearrangement uses TRBV2 and TRBJ1-2; 9 bases are a match to TRBD1. This TCR was recovered from a human donor who received a COVID-19 vaccine. The CDR3 DNA is TGTGCCAGCAGGAAGATAAGGGACAGGGACCTTCGCAATTATGGCTACACCTTC. It specifies CASRKIRDRDLRNYGYTF.